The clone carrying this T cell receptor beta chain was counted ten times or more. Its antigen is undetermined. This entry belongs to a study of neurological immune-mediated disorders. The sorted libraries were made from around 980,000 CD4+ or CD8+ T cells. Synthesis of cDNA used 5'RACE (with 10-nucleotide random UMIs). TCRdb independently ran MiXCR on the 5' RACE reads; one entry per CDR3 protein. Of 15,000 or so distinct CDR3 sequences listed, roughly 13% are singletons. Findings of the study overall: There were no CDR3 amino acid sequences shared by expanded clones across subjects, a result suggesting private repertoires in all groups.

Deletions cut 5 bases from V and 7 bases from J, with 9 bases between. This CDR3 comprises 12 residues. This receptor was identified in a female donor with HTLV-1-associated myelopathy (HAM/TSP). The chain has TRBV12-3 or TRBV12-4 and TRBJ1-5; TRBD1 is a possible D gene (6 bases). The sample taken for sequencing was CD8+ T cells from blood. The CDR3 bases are TGTGCCAGCAGTCAAACAGGGCAGCCCCAGCATTTT. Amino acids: CASSQTGQPQHF.